The entry that follows covers one T cell receptor (beta chain) sequence. The sample holds a few counts of this clonotype. No antigen is known for it. No qualities accompany the bases; no much larger clone lies one base away. According to the germline V gene (reference sequence), CDR1 reads DFQATT and CDR2 reads SNEGSKA. The V and J ends are trimmed by 3 bases and 8 bases, leaving 10 bases between them. The CDR3 starts with the cysteine, ends with the phenylalanine, and has 11 residues. CDR3 DNA is the only sequence kept; it has 33 bases, read in frame from the first base. Donors were six healthy women forming three monozygous twin pairs. All three twin pairs had been reared together and were thought likely to have met the same infectious agents and vaccines. RNA was isolated from peripheral blood mononuclear cells and used to prepare TCR cDNA libraries. Library preparation used 5' RACE. The run used an Illumina Genome Analyzer IIx. RNA-based TCR cDNA libraries were prepared by a previously described protocol with several modifications. To prevent cross-contamination, sample-specific barcodes were introduced on both ends of each TCR cDNA library during cDNA synthesis and amplification. The original methods were these. Each individual had between about 95,000 and nearly 550,000 identified clonotypes, and each library contained roughly 2 to 3.6 million CDR3-containing reads. Reads with improper barcode index combinations were discarded, and clonesets were then built for each library with the MiTCR software. During the assembly of CDR3 clonotypes by MiTCR, low-quality reads were filtered or rescued and PCR and sequencing errors were corrected. Artificial out-of-frame clonotypes were removed by being mapped to in-frame sequences, with one indel in the CDR3 allowed. To measure how similar V and J gene usage was between donors, Jensen-Shannon divergence was divided by mean entropy. TCRdb reanalyzed the raw reads on its own, using fastp at Q25 for trimming and MiXCR for clone calling, and kept in-frame beta chains. Each CDR3 protein appears once, grouped with its most common genes and DNA. TCRdb's processing, not the authors', yielded these V and J calls. Here the sample has 350,000 to 400,000 distinct CDR3 sequences; approximately 30% occur a single time. Of the sample, 5.5% to 6.5% falls within the top ten clones.

The record originates from a study of identical twins' blood T cells (dated by TCRdb to the early 2010s). Background on the whole study: About 50 million Illumina reads were obtained across 12 libraries, of which six were alpha-chain libraries and six were beta-chain libraries. The study compared TCR alpha and beta chain repertoires of three pairs of monozygous twins using next-generation sequencing to assess genetic influence on repertoire formation. Here is what the overall study found, with its caveats: Because the twins were reared together, environmental influences could not be ruled out as the explanation for twin similarity. Twin pairs were reported to be markedly more alike in V gene usage than unrelated donors were, even when looking at non-selected out-of-frame TCRbeta clonotypes. The count of CDR3 clonotypes shared by two donors depended mainly on the product of the two donors' cloneset sizes, and twins did not clearly depart from this trend. Validation by independent studies was stated to be required for the proposed role of the TCRalpha J segment in MHC recognition during thymic selection. Among the most abundant TCRbeta clonotypes, each donor shared more CDR3 sequences with her twin than with unrelated donors.

The clonotype comes from a woman between 18 and 50 years old in good health. Here the chain combines TRBV20-1 and TRBJ1-2; no D gene call is confident. Sequenced material: PBMCs. CDR3 region: CSASGLGGYTF. The DNA sequence is TGCAGTGCTAGCGGGCTCGGAGGCTACACCTTC.